Listed here are 16 T cell receptor beta chains from one sample, sequenced in a study of cytomegalovirus exposure and HLA in healthy donors. It was with 60 Vbeta and 13 Jbeta primers that the PCR ran. This table comes from immunoSEQ multiplex PCR, and its TCRdb copy is limited to in-frame clones, with some not included. This repertoire comprises tens of thousands of clones; its ten largest clones make up more than 5.5%. Sequenced sample: PBMCs. The receptors stem from a man aged 25 to 40 in good health and CMV-seronegative.

The chain recombines TRBV18 with TRBJ2-7, with a tentative D call TRBD1 (6 bases). The CDR3 contains 14 residues. The ends were cut back, 4 bases at V and 2 bases at J, with 12 bases in the middle. The V gene's germline CDR1 is KGHSH and CDR2 LQKENI. CDR3 residues: CASSHPGVAYEQYF. CDR3 in DNA: TGTGCCAGCTCACACCCAGGGGTGGCCTACGAGCAGTACTTC.

The chain couples TRBV19 to TRBJ2-6; no clear D. The CDR3 extends over 16 amino acids. V lost 3 bases and J 1 base, leaving 10 bases between the germline ends. In germline, CDR1 is LNHDA, CDR2 SQIVND (reference sequence). CDR3 in amino acids: CASSIGVNSGANVLTF. CDR3 nucleotides: TGTGCCAGTAGTATCGGAGTGAATTCTGGGGCCAACGTCCTGACTTTC.

CDR3 region: CASSPGTSRYEQYF. The CDR3 DNA reads TGTGCCAGCAGCCCGGGGACTAGCAGGTACGAGCAGTACTTC. The chain combines TRBV11-3 with TRBJ2-7, with 9 bases matching TRBD2. Trimming at V came to 5 bases and at J to 4 bases, leaving 6 bases not matched to a gene. There are 14 residues in the CDR3. Germline CDR1 reads SGHNT; CDR2 reads YENEEA. Complete variable domain (other parts from reference TRBV11-3 and TRBJ2-7): EAGVVQSPRYKIIEKKQPVAFWCNPISGHNTLYWYLQNLGQGPELLIRYENEEAVDDSQLPKDRFSAERLKGVDSTLKIQPAELGDSAVYLCASSPGTSRYEQYFGPGTRLTVT.

Judged by frequency, this clone is medium-sized. J is TRBJ1-1 and V is TRBV10-3; D gene unclear. Trimming pared 4 bases from V and 5 bases from J, leaving 17 bases between. In germline, CDR1 is ENHRY, CDR2 SYGVKD. CDR3 length: 15 residues. The CDR3, as DNA: TGTGCCATCAGTGTTTCTTCGGCCCCCAGGACTGAAGCTTTCTTT. Its protein is CAISVSSAPRTEAFF.

The J gene is TRBJ1-4, the V gene TRBV28; D might be TRBD1 (6 bases). The CDR3 has 19 residues. Trimming pared 6 bases from V and 10 bases from J, leaving 33 bases between. From germline, CDR1 is MDHEN and CDR2 SYDVKM. The CDR3 reads CASSHRTAGADRPPRKLFF. CDR3 sequence (DNA): TGTGCCAGCAGCCATAGGACCGCGGGGGCTGATCGTCCGCCCCGAAAACTGTTTTTT.

The gene calls are TRBV27 and TRBJ2-7, with 7 bases aligning to TRBD1. With V trimmed by 6 bases and J by 3 bases, 8 bases remained unmatched. Germline V gene lookup returns CDR1 MNHEY and CDR2 SMNVEV (reference sequence). CDR3 length: 14 residues. The CDR3 is CASSHEGAFYEQYF. CDR3 sequence (DNA): TGTGCCAGCAGCCATGAGGGGGCTTTCTACGAGCAGTACTTC.

The CDR3 sequence is CASSRKGSGELFF. CDR3 nucleotides: TGTGCCAGCAGCCGGAAGGGGTCCGGGGAGCTGTTTTTT. The V call is TRBV6-5, the J call TRBJ2-2, with D perhaps TRBD1 (5 bases). The CDR3 sequence is 13 residues long. The V end lost 6 bases, the J end lost 6 bases, and 11 bases lay between the germline ends. Germline CDR1 and CDR2: MNHEY and SVGAGI.

J is TRBJ1-2 and V is TRBV4-2; 7 positions match TRBD1. This CDR3 has 17 amino acids. Germline values: CDR1 LGHNA, CDR2 YNFKEQ. The V and J ends lost 1 base and 4 bases, in that order; junction bases with no gene match: 12. The CDR3 region has the DNA TGTGCCAGCAGCCAAGGCCCAGGACAGGAGTTTTTCTATGGCTACACCTTC. The encoded protein is CASSQGPGQEFFYGYTF.

The rearrangement joins TRBV4-1 to TRBJ2-5; D is undetermined. The CDR3 has 14 residues. Germline V gene data show CDR1 as MGHRA and CDR2 as YSYEKL. The V gene lost 0 bases and the J gene lost 2 bases, with 7 bases spanning the gap. Here the CDR3 reads CASSQDPVQETQYF. CDR3 DNA sequence: TGCGCCAGCAGCCAAGACCCGGTTCAAGAGACCCAGTACTTC.

The genes are TRBV10-3 and TRBJ2-7, with 9 positions matching TRBD2. This CDR3 is built from 14 residues. CDR1 and CDR2 from the germline V gene are ENHRY and SYGVKD. Unmatched junction bases numbered 3, after V lost 0 bases and J lost 6 bases. The CDR3 region is CAISESGLASEQYF. The CDR3 nucleotides are TGTGCCATCAGTGAGTCAGGACTAGCGAGCGAGCAGTACTTC.

This chain connects TRBV7-7 to TRBJ2-2; TRBD1 matches at 7 bases. The CDR3 runs 15 residues. Germline-derived CDR1 and CDR2 are SSHAT and FNYEAQ (reference sequence). V dropped 6 bases and J dropped 0; count of bases not matched to a gene: 4. Here the CDR3 DNA reads TGTGCCAGCAGTCCGGGACAGACGAACACCGGGGAGCTGTTTTTT. It specifies CASSPGQTNTGELFF.

The V call is TRBV14, the J call TRBJ1-1; 7 bases line up with TRBD1. V gave up 5 bases and J gave up 1 base; unmatched junction bases: 7. The CDR3 spans 15 residues. Per germline, CDR1 SGHDN and CDR2 FVKESK. The CDR3 DNA reads as TGTGCCAGCAGCGAAGCGTCAGGGGGGAACACTGAAGCTTTCTTT. Translating it yields CASSEASGGNTEAFF.

The rearrangement links TRBV7-8 to TRBJ1-5, with D possibly TRBD1 on 5 matching bases. V lost 6 bases, J lost 1 base, and 10 bases lay in between. The CDR3 totals 14 residues. Germline CDR1 and CDR2: SGHVS and FQNEAQ. CDR3 protein: CASSSRQSNQPQHF. CDR3 nucleotides: TGTGCCAGCAGTTCCAGACAGAGCAATCAGCCCCAGCATTTT.

The chain recombines TRBV6-1 with TRBJ2-1; 7 positions agree with TRBD2. Trimming cost V 6 bases and J 7 bases; bases outside gene matches: 6. Germline CDR1 is MNHNS and CDR2 is SASEGT. This CDR3 is 13 amino acids long. In nucleotides, the CDR3 is TGTGCCAGCAGAACACCCGGGGGGAATGAGCAGTTCTTC. It encodes CASRTPGGNEQFF.

The chain carries TRBV19 and TRBJ2-1, with 7 bases identical to TRBD2. Germline V lookup: CDR1 LNHDA, CDR2 SQIVND (reference sequence). The J segment lost 12 bases and the V segment lost 0 bases, leaving 14 bases of the junction unmatched. This CDR3 has 16 amino acids. This CDR3 is CASSIDFLAAKIRQFF. Written as DNA, the CDR3 is TGTGCCAGTAGTATAGATTTTCTAGCGGCTAAGATAAGGCAGTTCTTC.

The rearrangement links TRBV6-5 to TRBJ2-1; no definite D call. Trimming stripped 4 bases from V and 6 bases from J, with 13 bases between. The CDR3 spans 14 residues. The germline CDR1 and CDR2 sequences are MNHEY and SVGAGI. CDR3 sequence: CASSSLTAANEQFF. The CDR3 DNA sequence: TGTGCCAGCAGTTCCCTTACAGCAGCCAATGAGCAGTTCTTC.